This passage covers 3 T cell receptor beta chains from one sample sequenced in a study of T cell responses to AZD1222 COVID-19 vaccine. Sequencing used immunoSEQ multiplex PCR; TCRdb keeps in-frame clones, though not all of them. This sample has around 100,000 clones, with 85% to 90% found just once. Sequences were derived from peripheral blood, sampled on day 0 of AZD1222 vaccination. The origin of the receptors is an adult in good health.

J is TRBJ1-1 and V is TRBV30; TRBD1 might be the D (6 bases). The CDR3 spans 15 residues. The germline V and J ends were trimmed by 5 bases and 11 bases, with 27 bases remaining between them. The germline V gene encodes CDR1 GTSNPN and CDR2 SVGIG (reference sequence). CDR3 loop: CAWSRRDNKVEVAFF. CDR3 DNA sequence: TGTGCCTGGTCCCGCCGGGACAATAAAGTGGAGGTGGCTTTCTTT.

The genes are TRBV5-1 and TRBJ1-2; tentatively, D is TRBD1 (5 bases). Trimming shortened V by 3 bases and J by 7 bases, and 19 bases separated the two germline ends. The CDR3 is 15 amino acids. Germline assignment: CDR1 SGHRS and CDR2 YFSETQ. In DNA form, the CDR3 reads TGCGCCAGCAGCTGGGACTCCGGGACGAGGAGTGGCTACACCTTC. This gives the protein CASSWDSGTRSGYTF.

The CDR3: CAIRTDGNTIYF. CDR3 bases: TGTGCCATCCGGACGGATGGAAACACCATATATTTT. The V and J genes are TRBV6-5 and TRBJ1-3; unclear D gene. This CDR3 is built from 12 residues. V was trimmed by 10 bases and J by 3 bases, leaving 10 bases between them. CDR1 is MNHEY and CDR2 is SVGAGI in the germline V gene.